What follows describes a single T cell receptor (beta chain). Its antigen is unidentified. The V end lost 2 bases, the J end lost 1 base, and 8 bases lay between the germline ends. Germline loops: CDR1 MNHNY, CDR2 SVGAGI (reference sequence). The CDR3 is 14 residues long. This specimen belongs to a study of long-term antiretroviral therapy in people with HIV. General study results and limits: Subsequent to ART, diversity was augmented yet persisted below that of transplant donor controls.

This was the immunoSEQ v3.0 assay at survey level. The method was immunoSEQ multiplex PCR; TCRdb's version includes in-frame clones alone and lacks a portion of them. The sample yields tens of thousands of clones, 65% to 90% seen once. The TCR sequence derives from a man aged 45 to 65 with HIV. The sample consisted of unsorted PBMCs, taken 3 years after starting antiretroviral therapy. The chain is built from TRBV6-6 and TRBJ1-1; D is undetermined. The chain's CDR3 is CASSYDIRNTEAFF. CDR3 nucleotides: TGTGCCAGCAGTTACGACATTAGGAACACTGAAGCTTTCTTT.